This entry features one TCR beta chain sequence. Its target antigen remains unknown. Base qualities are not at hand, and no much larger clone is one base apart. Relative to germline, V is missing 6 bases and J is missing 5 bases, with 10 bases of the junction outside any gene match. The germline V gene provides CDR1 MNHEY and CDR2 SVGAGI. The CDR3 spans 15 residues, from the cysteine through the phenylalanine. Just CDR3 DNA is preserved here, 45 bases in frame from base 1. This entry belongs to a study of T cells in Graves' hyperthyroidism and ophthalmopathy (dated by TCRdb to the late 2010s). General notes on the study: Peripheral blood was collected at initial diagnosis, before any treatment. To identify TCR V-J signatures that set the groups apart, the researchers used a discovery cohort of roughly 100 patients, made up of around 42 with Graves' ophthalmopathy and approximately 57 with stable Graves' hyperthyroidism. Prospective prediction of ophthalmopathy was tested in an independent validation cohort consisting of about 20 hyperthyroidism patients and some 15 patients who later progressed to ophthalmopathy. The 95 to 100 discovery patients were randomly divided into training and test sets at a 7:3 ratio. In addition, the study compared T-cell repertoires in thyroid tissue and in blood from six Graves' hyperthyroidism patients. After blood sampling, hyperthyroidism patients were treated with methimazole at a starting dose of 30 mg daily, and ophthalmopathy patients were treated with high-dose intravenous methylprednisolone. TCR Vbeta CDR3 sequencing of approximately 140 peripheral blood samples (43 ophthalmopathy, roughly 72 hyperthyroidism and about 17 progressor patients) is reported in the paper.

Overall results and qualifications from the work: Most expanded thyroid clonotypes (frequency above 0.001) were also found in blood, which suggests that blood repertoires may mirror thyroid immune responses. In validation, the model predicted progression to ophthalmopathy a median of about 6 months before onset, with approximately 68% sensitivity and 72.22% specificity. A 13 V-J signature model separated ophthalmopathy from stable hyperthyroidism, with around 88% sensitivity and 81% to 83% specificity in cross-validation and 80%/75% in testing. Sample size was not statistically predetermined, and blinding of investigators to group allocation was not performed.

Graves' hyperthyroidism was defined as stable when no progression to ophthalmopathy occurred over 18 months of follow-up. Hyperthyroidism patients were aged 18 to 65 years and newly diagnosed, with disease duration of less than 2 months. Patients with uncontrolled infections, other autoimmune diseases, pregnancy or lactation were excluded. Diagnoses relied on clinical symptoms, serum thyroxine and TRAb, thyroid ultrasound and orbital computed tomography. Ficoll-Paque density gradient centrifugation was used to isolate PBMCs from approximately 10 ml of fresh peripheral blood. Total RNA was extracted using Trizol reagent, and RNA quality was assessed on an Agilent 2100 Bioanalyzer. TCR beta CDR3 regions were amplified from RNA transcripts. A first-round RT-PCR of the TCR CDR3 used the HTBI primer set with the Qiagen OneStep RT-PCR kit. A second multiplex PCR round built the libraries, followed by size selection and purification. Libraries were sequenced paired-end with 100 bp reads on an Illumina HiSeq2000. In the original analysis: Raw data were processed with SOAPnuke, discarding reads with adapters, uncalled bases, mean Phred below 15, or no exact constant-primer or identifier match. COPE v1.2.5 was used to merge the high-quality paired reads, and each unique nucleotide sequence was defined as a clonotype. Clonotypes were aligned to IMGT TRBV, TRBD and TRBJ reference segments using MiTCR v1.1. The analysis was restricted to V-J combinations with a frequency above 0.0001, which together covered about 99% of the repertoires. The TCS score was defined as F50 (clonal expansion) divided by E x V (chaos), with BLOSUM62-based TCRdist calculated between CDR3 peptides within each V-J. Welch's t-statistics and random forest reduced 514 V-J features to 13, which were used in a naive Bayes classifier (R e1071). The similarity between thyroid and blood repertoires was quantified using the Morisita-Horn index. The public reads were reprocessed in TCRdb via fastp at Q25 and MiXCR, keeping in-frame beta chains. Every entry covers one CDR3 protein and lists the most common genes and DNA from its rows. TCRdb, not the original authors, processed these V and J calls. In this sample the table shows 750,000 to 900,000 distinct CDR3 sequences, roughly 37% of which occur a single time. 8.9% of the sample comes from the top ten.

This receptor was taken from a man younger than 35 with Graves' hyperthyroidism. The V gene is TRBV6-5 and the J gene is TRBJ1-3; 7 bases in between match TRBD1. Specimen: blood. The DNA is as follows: TGTGCCAGCAGAGCTACAGGGGTAACGAGAAACACCATATATTTT. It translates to CASRATGVTRNTIYF.